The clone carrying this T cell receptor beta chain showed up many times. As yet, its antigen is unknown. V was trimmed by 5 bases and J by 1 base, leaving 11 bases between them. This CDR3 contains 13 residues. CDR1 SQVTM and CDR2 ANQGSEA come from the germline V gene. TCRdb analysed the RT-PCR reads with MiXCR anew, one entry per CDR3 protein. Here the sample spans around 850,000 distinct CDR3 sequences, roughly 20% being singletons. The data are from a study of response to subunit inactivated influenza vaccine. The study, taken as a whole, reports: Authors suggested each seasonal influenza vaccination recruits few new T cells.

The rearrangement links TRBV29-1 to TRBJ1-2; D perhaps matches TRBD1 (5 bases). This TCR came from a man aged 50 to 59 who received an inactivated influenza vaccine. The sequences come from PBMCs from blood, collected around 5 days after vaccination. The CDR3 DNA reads TGCAGCGTTAACGCCAGGGTTAACTATGGCTACACCTTC. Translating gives CSVNARVNYGYTF.